These 4 T cell receptor beta chains were sequenced from one sample in a study of T cells in Graves' hyperthyroidism and ophthalmopathy. TCR beta CDR3 region amplification was performed from RNA transcripts. Initially, a first-round RT-PCR of the TCR CDR3 employed the HTBI primer set. A single record per CDR3 protein comes from TCRdb applying MiXCR to the multiplex PCR reads. The profile shows hundreds of thousands of distinct CDR3 sequences, roughly 15% of them singletons. The source material was blood. The receptor source for this set is a woman aged 55-70 years with Graves' ophthalmopathy.

This clonotype has at least ten counts. V is TRBV29-1 and J is TRBJ2-7, with 7 bases lining up with TRBD1. The CDR3 consists of 12 residues. Germline loops: CDR1 SQVTM, CDR2 ANQGSEA. The trim removed 4 bases at V and 7 bases at J, leaving 7 bases unmatched. The CDR3 DNA reads TGCAGCGTTGGGGGACAGTCCAGGGAGCAGTACTTC. This sequence encodes CSVGGQSREQYF.

This clonotype was counted at least ten times. This sequence joins TRBV2 and TRBJ2-3; the match to TRBD1 covers 10 bases. Germline V gives CDR1 SNHLY, CDR2 FYNNEI. This CDR3 comprises 16 residues. Trimming at V came to 7 bases and at J to 1 base, leaving 8 bases not matched to a gene. The CDR3 reads CASIGQGGLRTDTQYF. The CDR3 DNA follows: TGTGCCAGCATCGGACAGGGGGGATTACGCACAGATACGCAGTATTTT.

This chain uses TRBV24-1 with TRBJ2-7, with 14 nucleotides matching TRBD2. The CDR3 extends over 16 amino acids. Germline V CDR1 and CDR2: KGHDR, SFDVKD. After removal of 4 bases from V and 4 bases from J, the junction contained 5 bases not matched to a gene. The CDR3 protein is CATSDLGTSGSYEQYF. The CDR3 DNA is TGTGCCACCAGTGACCTCGGGACTAGCGGGAGTTACGAGCAGTACTTC.

This clonotype was seen repeatedly, ten times or more. The chain combines TRBV12-3 or TRBV12-4 with TRBJ1-5; D is undetermined. The CDR3 length is 13 residues. V dropped 6 bases and J dropped 3 bases, with 9 bases sitting between them. As DNA, the CDR3 is TGTGCCAGCAGCAAAGGGATCAATCAGCCCCAGCATTTT. It is translated as CASSKGINQPQHF.